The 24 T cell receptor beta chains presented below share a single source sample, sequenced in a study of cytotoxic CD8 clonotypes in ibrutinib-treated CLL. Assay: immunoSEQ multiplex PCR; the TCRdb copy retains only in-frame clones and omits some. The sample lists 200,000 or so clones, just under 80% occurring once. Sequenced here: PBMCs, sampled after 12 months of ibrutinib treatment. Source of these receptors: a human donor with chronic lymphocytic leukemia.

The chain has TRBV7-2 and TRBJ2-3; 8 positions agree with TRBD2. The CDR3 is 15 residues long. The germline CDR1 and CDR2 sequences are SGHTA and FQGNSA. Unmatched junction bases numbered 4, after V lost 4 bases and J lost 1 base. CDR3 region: CASSSWTSRTDTQYF. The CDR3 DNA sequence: TGTGCCAGCAGCTCATGGACTAGCCGCACAGATACGCAGTATTTT.

In nucleotides, the CDR3 is TGTGCCAGTAGTCGAGCCAGGGCCCTTGGCTATGGCTACACCTTC. Translating gives CASSRARALGYGYTF. The chain employs TRBV19 and TRBJ1-2, with D possibly being TRBD1 (5 bases). The CDR3 totals 15 residues. Germline V gene lookup returns CDR1 LNHDA and CDR2 SQIVND (reference sequence). The V end lost 5 bases, the J end lost 4 bases, and 17 bases lay between the germline ends.

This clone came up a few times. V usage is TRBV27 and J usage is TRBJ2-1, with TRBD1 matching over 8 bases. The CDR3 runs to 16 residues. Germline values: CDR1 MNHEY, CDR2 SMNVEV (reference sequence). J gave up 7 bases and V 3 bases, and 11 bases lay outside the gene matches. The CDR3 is CASSFLPGQADNEQFF. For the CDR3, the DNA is TGTGCCAGCAGTTTTTTACCGGGACAGGCGGATAATGAGCAGTTCTTC.

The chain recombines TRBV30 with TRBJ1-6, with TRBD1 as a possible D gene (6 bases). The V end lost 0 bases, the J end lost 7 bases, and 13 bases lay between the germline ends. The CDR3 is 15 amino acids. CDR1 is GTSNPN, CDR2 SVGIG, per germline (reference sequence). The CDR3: CAWSVLPGANSPLHF. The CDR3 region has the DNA TGTGCCTGGAGTGTACTTCCAGGGGCAAATTCACCCCTCCACTTT.

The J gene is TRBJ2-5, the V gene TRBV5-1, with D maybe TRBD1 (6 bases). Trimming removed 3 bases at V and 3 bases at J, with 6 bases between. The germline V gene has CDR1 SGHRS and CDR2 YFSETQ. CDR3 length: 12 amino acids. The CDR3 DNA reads TGCGCCAGCAGCTCAGGGGAAGAGACCCAGTACTTC. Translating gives CASSSGEETQYF.

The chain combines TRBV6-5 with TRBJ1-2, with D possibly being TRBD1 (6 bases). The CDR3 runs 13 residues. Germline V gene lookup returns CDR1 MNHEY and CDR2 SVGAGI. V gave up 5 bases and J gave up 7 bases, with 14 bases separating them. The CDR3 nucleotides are TGTGCCAGCAGTCGGACAGTGGGCATTGGCTACACCTTC. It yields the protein CASSRTVGIGYTF.

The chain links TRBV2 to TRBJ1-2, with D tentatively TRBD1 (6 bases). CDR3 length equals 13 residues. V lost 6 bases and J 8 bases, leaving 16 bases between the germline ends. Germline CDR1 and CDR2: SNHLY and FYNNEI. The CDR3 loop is CASSGTGLEGYTF. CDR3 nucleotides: TGTGCCAGCAGCGGAACAGGGTTGGAAGGCTACACCTTC.

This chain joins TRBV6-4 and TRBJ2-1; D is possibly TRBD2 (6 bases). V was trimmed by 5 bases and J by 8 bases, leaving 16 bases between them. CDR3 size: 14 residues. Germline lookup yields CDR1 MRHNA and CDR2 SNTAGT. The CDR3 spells CASSREEVSDEQFF. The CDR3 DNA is TGTGCCAGCAGTAGGGAGGAAGTATCAGATGAGCAGTTCTTC.

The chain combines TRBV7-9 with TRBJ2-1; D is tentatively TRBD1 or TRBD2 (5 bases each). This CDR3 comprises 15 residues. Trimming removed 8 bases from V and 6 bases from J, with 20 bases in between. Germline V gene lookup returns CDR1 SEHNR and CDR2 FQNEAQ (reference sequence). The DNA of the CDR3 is TGTGCCAGCGCCACCACCGGGACCACGGGCAATGAGCAGTTCTTC. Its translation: CASATTGTTGNEQFF. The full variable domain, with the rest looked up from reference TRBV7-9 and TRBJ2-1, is DTGVSQNPRHKITKRGQNVTFRCDPISEHNRLYWYRQTLGQGPEFLTYFQNEAQLEKSRLLSDRFSAERPKGSFSTLEIQRTEQGDSAMYLCASATTGTTGNEQFFGPGTRLTVL.

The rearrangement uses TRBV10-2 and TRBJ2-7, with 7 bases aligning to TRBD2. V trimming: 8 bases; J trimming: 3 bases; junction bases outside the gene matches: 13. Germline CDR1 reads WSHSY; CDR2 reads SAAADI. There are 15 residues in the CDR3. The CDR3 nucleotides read TGCGCCAGCGGCGGCCGGGGGGAGACCCTCTACGAGCAGTACTTC. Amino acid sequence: CASGGRGETLYEQYF.

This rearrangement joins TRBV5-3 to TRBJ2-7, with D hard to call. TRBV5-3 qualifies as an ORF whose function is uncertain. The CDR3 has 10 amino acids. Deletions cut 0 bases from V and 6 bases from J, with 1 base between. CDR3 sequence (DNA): TGTGCCAGAAGCTTGGCCGAGCAGTACTTC. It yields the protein CARSLAEQYF.

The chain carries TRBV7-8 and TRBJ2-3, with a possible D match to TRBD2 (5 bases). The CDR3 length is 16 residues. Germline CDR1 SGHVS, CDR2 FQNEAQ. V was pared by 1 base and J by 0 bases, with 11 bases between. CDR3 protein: CASSLGFGESTDTQYF. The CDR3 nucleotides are TGTGCCAGCAGCTTAGGTTTTGGGGAGAGCACAGATACGCAGTATTTT.

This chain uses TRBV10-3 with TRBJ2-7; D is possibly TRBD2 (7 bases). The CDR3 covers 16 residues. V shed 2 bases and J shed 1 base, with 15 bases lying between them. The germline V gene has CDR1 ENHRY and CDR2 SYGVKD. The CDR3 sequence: CAISEPGGGTSYEQYF. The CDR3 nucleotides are TGTGCCATCAGTGAGCCGGGCGGGGGCACATCCTACGAGCAGTACTTC.

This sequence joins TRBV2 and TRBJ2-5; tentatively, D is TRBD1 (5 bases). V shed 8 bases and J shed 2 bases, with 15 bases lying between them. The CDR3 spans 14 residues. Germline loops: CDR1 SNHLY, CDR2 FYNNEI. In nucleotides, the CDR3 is TGTGCCAGCTCTGTCGACAGCCGGCAAGAGACCCAGTACTTC. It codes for CASSVDSRQETQYF.

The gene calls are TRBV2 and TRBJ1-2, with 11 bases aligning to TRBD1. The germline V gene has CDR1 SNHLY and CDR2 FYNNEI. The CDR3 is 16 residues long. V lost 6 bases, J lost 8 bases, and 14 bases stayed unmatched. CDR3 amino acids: CASRESIGQGARGYTF. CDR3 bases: TGTGCCAGCAGGGAGTCGATCGGACAGGGGGCGCGGGGCTACACCTTC. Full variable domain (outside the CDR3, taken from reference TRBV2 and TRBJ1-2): EPEVTQTPSHQVTQMGQEVILRCVPISNHLYFYWYRQILGQKVEFLVSFYNNEISEKSEIFDDQFSVERPDGSNFTLKIRSTKLEDSAMYFCASRESIGQGARGYTFGSGTRLTVV.

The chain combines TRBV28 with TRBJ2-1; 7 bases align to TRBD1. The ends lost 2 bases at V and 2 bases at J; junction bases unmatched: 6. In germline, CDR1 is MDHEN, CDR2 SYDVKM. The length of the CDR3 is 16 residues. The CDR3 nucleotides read TGTGCCAGCAGTTTACCCGGGACAGCTCCCTACAATGAGCAGTTCTTC. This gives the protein CASSLPGTAPYNEQFF.

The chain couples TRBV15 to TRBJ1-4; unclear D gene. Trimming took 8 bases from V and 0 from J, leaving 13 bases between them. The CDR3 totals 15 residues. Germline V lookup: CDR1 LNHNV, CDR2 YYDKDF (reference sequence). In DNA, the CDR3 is TGTGCCACCGGTCCGTACCCCCCAACTAATGAAAAACTGTTTTTT. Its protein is CATGPYPPTNEKLFF.

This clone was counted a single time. The CDR3 DNA reads as TGTGCCAGCAGCTTAGCAATAGGCTACGAGCAGTACTTC. Protein: CASSLAIGYEQYF. V gene TRBV7-9 combines with J gene TRBJ2-7; the D is unclear. Trimming removed 0 bases at V and 3 bases at J, with 6 bases between. The CDR3 loop spans 13 amino acids. Germline CDR1 and CDR2: SEHNR and FQNEAQ (reference sequence).

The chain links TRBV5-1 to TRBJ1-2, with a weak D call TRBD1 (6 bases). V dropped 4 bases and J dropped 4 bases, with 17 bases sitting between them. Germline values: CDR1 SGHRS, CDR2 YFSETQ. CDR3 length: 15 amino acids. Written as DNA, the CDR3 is TGCGCCAGCAGCCCAACAGCGGGACATGGCTATGGCTACACCTTC. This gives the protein CASSPTAGHGYGYTF. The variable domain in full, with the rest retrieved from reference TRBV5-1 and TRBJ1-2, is KAGVTQTPRYLIKTRGQQVTLSCSPISGHRSVSWYQQTPGQGLQFLFEYFSETQRNKGNFPGRFSGRQFSNSRSEMNVSTLELGDSALYLCASSPTAGHGYGYTFGSGTRLTVV.

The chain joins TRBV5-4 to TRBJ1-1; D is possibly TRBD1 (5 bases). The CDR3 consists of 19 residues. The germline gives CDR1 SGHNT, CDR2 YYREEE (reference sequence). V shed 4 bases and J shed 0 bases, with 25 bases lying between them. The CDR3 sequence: CASSHTPPGRKKVNTEAFF. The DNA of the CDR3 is TGTGCCAGCAGCCACACGCCACCGGGACGGAAGAAAGTGAACACTGAAGCTTTCTTT. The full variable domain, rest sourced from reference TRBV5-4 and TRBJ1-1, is ETGVTQSPTHLIKTRGQQVTLRCSSQSGHNTVSWYQQALGQGPQFIFQYYREEENGRGNFPPRFSGLQFPNYSSELNVNALELDDSALYLCASSHTPPGRKKVNTEAFFGQGTRLTVV.

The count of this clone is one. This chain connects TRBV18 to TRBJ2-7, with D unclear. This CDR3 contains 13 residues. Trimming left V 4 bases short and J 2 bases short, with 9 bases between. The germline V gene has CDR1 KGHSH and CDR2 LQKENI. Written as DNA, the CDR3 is TGTGCCAGCTCACTCCCCGGTACCTACGAGCAGTACTTC. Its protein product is CASSLPGTYEQYF.

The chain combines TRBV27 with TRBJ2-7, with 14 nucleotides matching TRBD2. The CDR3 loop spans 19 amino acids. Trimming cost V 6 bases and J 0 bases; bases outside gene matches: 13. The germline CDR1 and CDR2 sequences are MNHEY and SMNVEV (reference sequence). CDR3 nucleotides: TGTGCCAGCAGCTACCGAGGACTAGCGGGAGGTCATAGCTCCTACGAGCAGTACTTC. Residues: CASSYRGLAGGHSSYEQYF.

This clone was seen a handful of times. CDR3 in amino acids: CASRGGSPNQPQHF. The CDR3 DNA follows: TGTGCCTCCCGAGGGGGCAGCCCCAATCAGCCCCAGCATTTT. J is TRBJ1-5 and V is TRBV28; 7 nucleotides align to TRBD1. The V and J ends lost 11 bases and 3 bases, in that order; junction bases with no gene match: 10. Germline loops: CDR1 MDHEN, CDR2 SYDVKM. The CDR3 contains 14 residues.

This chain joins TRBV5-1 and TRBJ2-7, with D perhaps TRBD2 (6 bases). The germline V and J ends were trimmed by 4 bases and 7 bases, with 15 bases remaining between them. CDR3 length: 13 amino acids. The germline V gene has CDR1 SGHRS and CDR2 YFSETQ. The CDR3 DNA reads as TGCGCCAGCAGCCCCGGCCCAGCGGGTGAGCAGTACTTC. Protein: CASSPGPAGEQYF.